A selection of T cell receptor beta chains follows, all from one sample in a study of T cells in Graves' hyperthyroidism and ophthalmopathy. MiXCR, applied by TCRdb to the multiplex PCR reads, yields one record per CDR3 protein. The table records around 270,000 distinct CDR3 sequences, roughly 19% of them present only once. The specimen sequenced was blood. Source of these receptors: a man aged 45-65 years with Graves' ophthalmopathy. Both conserved end residues are part of each CDR3. Each record gives: V gene, J gene, D gene, clone size, CDR3 protein, CDR3 DNA. D genes are given only for firm matches. Clone sizes are given selectively: once, few, many, or a class where the clone is expanded.

V gene: TRBV28; J gene: TRBJ1-5; D gene: .; clone size: .; CDR3 protein: CASRLGVGNQPQHF; CDR3 DNA: TGTGCCAGCAGGTTGGGAGTGGGCAATCAGCCCCAGCATTTT
V gene: TRBV4-1; J gene: TRBJ1-5; D gene: TRBD1; clone size: few; CDR3 protein: CASSQVHRGRQPQHF; CDR3 DNA: TGCGCCAGCAGCCAAGTGCACAGGGGACGCCAGCCCCAGCATTTT
V gene: TRBV28; J gene: TRBJ2-3; D gene: TRBD2; clone size: many; CDR3 protein: CASSLSPLAGGPTDTQYF; CDR3 DNA: TGTGCCAGCAGTTTATCCCCACTAGCGGGAGGGCCCACAGATACGCAGTATTTT
V gene: TRBV6-6; J gene: TRBJ1-1; D gene: .; clone size: many; CDR3 protein: CASSYWGRENTEAFF; CDR3 DNA: TGTGCCAGCAGTTACTGGGGCAGGGAGAACACTGAAGCTTTCTTT
V gene: TRBV5-4; J gene: TRBJ2-7; D gene: TRBD2; clone size: .; CDR3 protein: CASSFGGRQYEQYF; CDR3 DNA: TGTGCCAGCAGCTTTGGCGGGAGACAATACGAGCAGTACTTC
V gene: TRBV29-1; J gene: TRBJ1-1; D gene: .; clone size: few; CDR3 protein: CSAEGSGMNTEAFF; CDR3 DNA: TGCAGCGCCGAAGGGTCGGGGATGAACACTGAAGCTTTCTTT
V gene: TRBV3-1; J gene: TRBJ1-4; D gene: TRBD1; clone size: few; CDR3 protein: CASSPTGIKLFF; CDR3 DNA: TGTGCCAGCAGCCCGACAGGGATCAAACTGTTTTTT
V gene: TRBV7-2; J gene: TRBJ1-5; D gene: .; clone size: many; CDR3 protein: CASSLARGNQPQHF; CDR3 DNA: TGTGCCAGCAGCTTAGCCAGGGGCAATCAGCCCCAGCATTTT
V gene: TRBV7-3; J gene: TRBJ2-1; D gene: .; clone size: .; CDR3 protein: CASSSFTGSYNEQFF; CDR3 DNA: TGTGCCAGCAGCTCTTTCACAGGGTCTTACAATGAGCAGTTCTTC
V gene: TRBV20-1; J gene: TRBJ1-3; D gene: .; clone size: .; CDR3 protein: CSAPKGLNSGNTIYF; CDR3 DNA: TGCAGTGCCCCGAAGGGACTGAACTCTGGAAACACCATATATTTT
V gene: TRBV12-3/TRBV12-4; J gene: TRBJ2-6; D gene: .; clone size: many; CDR3 protein: CASIPGRAGANVLTF; CDR3 DNA: TGTGCCAGCATTCCGGGCAGGGCTGGGGCCAACGTCCTGACTTTC
V gene: TRBV7-9; J gene: TRBJ2-5; D gene: .; clone size: many; CDR3 protein: CASSLLAFQETQYF; CDR3 DNA: TGTGCCAGCAGCTTACTAGCGTTCCAAGAGACCCAGTACTTC
V gene: TRBV4-2; J gene: TRBJ1-1; D gene: .; clone size: few; CDR3 protein: CASSQETHTEAFF; CDR3 DNA: TGTGCCAGCAGCCAAGAAACCCACACTGAAGCTTTCTTT
V gene: TRBV2; J gene: TRBJ2-7; D gene: TRBD1; clone size: many; CDR3 protein: CASSDLGQTIEQYF; CDR3 DNA: TGTGCCAGCAGTGATTTGGGACAGACCATCGAGCAGTACTTC
V gene: TRBV13; J gene: TRBJ2-7; D gene: .; clone size: .; CDR3 protein: CASSQGEFDEQYF; CDR3 DNA: TGTGCCAGCAGCCAAGGGGAGTTCGACGAGCAGTACTTC
V gene: TRBV18; J gene: TRBJ2-5; D gene: TRBD1; clone size: many; CDR3 protein: CASSRQGAGEETQYF; CDR3 DNA: TGTGCCAGCTCGCGACAGGGGGCCGGTGAAGAGACCCAGTACTTC
V gene: TRBV5-1; J gene: TRBJ1-5; D gene: .; clone size: .; CDR3 protein: CASSLGPGPTSSQHF; CDR3 DNA: TGCGCCAGCAGCTTGGGACCGGGGCCGACCTCGTCCCAGCATTTT